This TCR beta chain was sequenced during a study of identifying expanded T cells in peripheral blood (dated by TCRdb to about 2019). Study-wide context: Technical replicates were generated by sequencing separate aliquots of the same genomic DNA pool, and four replicates were compared pairwise. Findings and caveats that apply to the study as a whole: The authors expected that biological variance in healthy repertoires might rise further over much longer intervals, such as months to years. Around 1.2 differentially abundant clones were flagged by the binomial model between technical replicates, whereas about 17 and 20 were flagged over roughly two weeks and four weeks, respectively. Variance in clone template counts between approximately two-week samples significantly increased with total template count across all healthy donors. The beta-binomial model significantly reduced the number of clones called differentially abundant and the false-positive rate across all healthy-donor time intervals.

TCRbeta CDR3 regions were profiled with the immunoSEQ Assay using bias-controlled multiplex PCR amplification of genomic DNA. The paper's processing steps were these. To quantify the absolute abundance of each unique TCRbeta CDR3 region, the sequences were collapsed and filtered. Differential abundance was tested with a binomial (Fisher-equivalent) model and with a beta-binomial model adding time-dependent variance fitted from healthy donors. Clones with fewer than 5 combined templates were removed, and differential abundance was called for clones with a Benjamini-Hochberg FDR below 0.01. In the beta-binomial model, variance was expressed as a function of the total template count across the two samples, in the form v = (b*log(k)+a)^2. Held by TCRdb, this immuneACCESS table contains in-frame sequences only and omits some clones. Under half of the omission traces to an unresolved V gene where checked; the cause of the rest is unknown. The V and J calls and clone size were taken over from that table, and D and trimming were inferred from the DNA. For this sample there are 58,000 or so clones; about 80% appear just once. The ten largest clones take up approximately 20% of the sample.

Concerning this clone itself: No antigen is known for it. No quality values exist for individual bases; no much larger clone is one base distant.

No immune events, such as infections, were documented for the healthy donors during the collection period. Time-dependent variance in a beta-binomial model of T-cell clone differential abundance was calibrated using healthy-donor blood repertoires as a training cohort. The training cohort was composed of about 10 healthy donors, 3 female and 7 male. An age range of roughly 29 to 70 years, with an average of roughly 45 years, was recorded for the donors. Obtained from a commercial supplier, whole blood was collected from each healthy donor at three time points set around 14 days apart. Genomic DNA was extracted from unsorted whole blood for immunosequencing. The CDR3 goes from the cysteine to the phenylalanine over 11 residues. The DNA shown is the 33-base CDR3, in frame from base 1. V lost 1 base and J lost 5 bases; the stretch between them is 2 bases long. Reading the germline V gene gives CDR1 SGHTS and CDR2 YDEGEE.

The sequence came from a person between 18 and 69 years old in good health. The chain links TRBV5-8 with TRBJ2-3; the D gene assignment is ambiguous. The sample comprised blood. The sequenced DNA is TGTGCCAGCAGCTTGCAAGATACGCAGTATTTT. This is translated as CASSLQDTQYF.